The 30 T cell receptor beta chains reported below all come from one sample, sequenced in a study of T cells in localized non-small cell lung cancer. TCRdb's copy holds only in-frame clones and misses some; the assay was immunoSEQ multiplex PCR. The repertoire holds 78,000 or so clones, with roughly four fifths as singletons. Sequencing was performed on peripheral blood, taken before any cancer treatment. The receptors were gathered from a man aged 35 to 69 with stage I lung adenocarcinoma.

The rearrangement uses TRBV15 and TRBJ2-1, with D maybe TRBD1 (5 bases). The V end lost 3 bases, the J end lost 14 bases, and 20 bases lay between the germline ends. Germline CDR1 LNHNV, CDR2 YYDKDF (reference sequence). This CDR3 has 14 amino acids. CDR3 sequence (DNA): TGTGCCACCAGCAGTACAGGTCTTTACGCGGTTAAGTTCTTC. Its protein product is CATSSTGLYAVKFF. Together with reference TRBV15 and TRBJ2-1, the CDR3 gives the full variable domain: DAMVIQNPRYQVTQFGKPVTLSCSQTLNHNVMYWYQQKSSQAPKLLFHYYDKDFNNEADTPDNFQSRRPNTSFCFLDIRSPGLGDTAMYLCATSSTGLYAVKFFGPGTRLTVL.

This rearrangement joins TRBV2 to TRBJ2-3, with 10 bases aligning to TRBD1. Germline CDR1 SNHLY, CDR2 FYNNEI. The CDR3 extends over 14 amino acids. The ends lost 6 bases at V and 8 bases at J; junction bases unmatched: 8. The CDR3 here is CASRAGTGAGTQYF. CDR3 in DNA: TGTGCCAGCAGAGCCGGGACAGGGGCGGGTACGCAGTATTTT.

The J gene is TRBJ2-5, the V gene TRBV7-2; a weak D match, TRBD2 (6 bases). Looked up from germline, CDR1 is SGHTA and CDR2 is FQGNSA. V lost 3 bases, J lost 4 bases, and 15 bases lay in between. The CDR3 sequence is 15 residues long. DNA of the CDR3: TGTGCCAGCAGCTTCCGGGGAGGAACGGGAGAGACCCAGTACTTC. This codes for CASSFRGGTGETQYF.

This clone was found a few times. V usage is TRBV28 and J usage is TRBJ2-7; tentatively, D is TRBD1 (5 bases). Looked up from germline, CDR1 is MDHEN and CDR2 is SYDVKM. The CDR3 totals 12 residues. Trimming took 5 bases from V and 11 from J, leaving 16 bases between them. CDR3 in DNA: TGTGCCAGCAGTGCGACAGTAGGTAAGGAGTACTTC. Amino acids: CASSATVGKEYF.

This chain connects TRBV7-8 to TRBJ1-4; 7 bases line up with TRBD1. This CDR3 region has 14 residues. V was clipped by 4 bases and J by 10 bases; unmatched bases: 9. Germline V CDR1 and CDR2: SGHVS, FQNEAQ. Here the CDR3 reads CASSSDRIGGKLFF. The CDR3 DNA sequence: TGTGCCAGCAGCTCGGACAGGATTGGTGGAAAACTGTTTTTT.

The V call is TRBV6-6, the J call TRBJ2-7; a weak D match, TRBD2 (6 bases). CDR1 is MNHNY and CDR2 is SVGAGI in the germline V gene (reference sequence). The CDR3 sequence is 16 residues long. V lost 5 bases, J lost 4 bases, and 21 bases lay in between. The DNA of the CDR3 is TGTGCCAGCAGTCTCTCCGGGGTGGGAGGCAATTACGAGCAGTACTTC. This codes for CASSLSGVGGNYEQYF.

The CDR3 DNA sequence: TGTGCCAGCAGCTACGGACAGTACACCGGGGAGCTGTTTTTT. Translation gives CASSYGQYTGELFF. The chain has TRBV9 and TRBJ2-2; weak D call: TRBD1 (6 bases). CDR3 length: 14 residues. The V and J ends lost 4 bases and 3 bases respectively, with 10 bases between them. Per germline, CDR1 SGDLS and CDR2 YYNGEE.

J is TRBJ2-1 and V is TRBV6-5, with D possibly being TRBD1 (5 bases). V dropped 0 bases and J dropped 5 bases, with 14 bases sitting between them. Per germline, CDR1 MNHEY and CDR2 SVGAGI. The CDR3 spans 16 residues. CDR3 in amino acids: CASSYSFLGANNEQFF. CDR3 bases: TGTGCCAGCAGTTACTCATTTCTTGGGGCAAACAATGAGCAGTTCTTC.

The chain combines TRBV7-9 with TRBJ2-5, with 8 bases identical to TRBD2. V lost 4 bases and J lost 1; bases outside the gene matches: 14. The V gene's germline CDR1 is SEHNR and CDR2 FQNEAQ (reference sequence). This CDR3 region has 18 residues. As DNA, the CDR3 is TGTGCCAGCAGCTCTACTCTTCCGAGTAGCGGGACCCAAGAGACCCAGTACTTC. Residues: CASSSTLPSSGTQETQYF.

This clone was detected only once. The V call is TRBV6-6, the J call TRBJ2-3; D unclear. From germline, CDR1 is MNHNY and CDR2 SVGAGI (reference sequence). V was cut by 2 bases and J by 5 bases, with 11 bases left in between. CDR3 size: 14 residues. In nucleotides, the CDR3 is TGTGCCAGCAGTTACCAGTCCTTCGGAGATACGCAGTATTTT. This translates into CASSYQSFGDTQYF.

The chain couples TRBV9 to TRBJ2-5; 8 bases align to TRBD2. The V gene's germline CDR1 is SGDLS and CDR2 YYNGEE. V shed 4 bases, J shed 4 bases, and the junction held 12 bases outside the gene matches. The CDR3 is made up of 16 amino acids. CDR3 sequence (DNA): TGTGCCAGCAGCTCTGGGGGCGGGGGGCTACCAGAGACCCAGTACTTC. Amino acids: CASSSGGGGLPETQYF.

This sequence joins TRBV19 and TRBJ1-2; 8 positions match TRBD1. Germline V gene lookup returns CDR1 LNHDA and CDR2 SQIVND (reference sequence). Germline trimming cut 7 bases from V and 7 bases from J; bases unmatched to any gene: 11. The CDR3 loop spans 14 amino acids. CDR3 nucleotides: TGTGCCAGTACCCCGGACAGGGTAGTACGTGGCTACACCTTC. Its translation: CASTPDRVVRGYTF.

The V and J genes are TRBV7-2 and TRBJ1-5; D unresolved. V was trimmed by 2 bases and J by 5 bases, leaving 10 bases between them. Germline V gene data show CDR1 as SGHTA and CDR2 as FQGNSA. The CDR3 extends over 14 amino acids. The CDR3 loop is CASSLFGSDQPQHF. The CDR3 DNA reads TGTGCCAGCAGCTTATTCGGCAGCGATCAGCCCCAGCATTTT.

The V and J genes are TRBV15 and TRBJ2-7; D is perhaps TRBD2 (6 bases). Trimming took 3 bases from V and 3 from J, leaving 12 bases between them. The germline V gene encodes CDR1 LNHNV and CDR2 YYDKDF (reference sequence). The CDR3 length is 14 residues. Written as DNA, the CDR3 is TGTGCCACCAGCAGGCGAAAGGGAGGCTACGAGCAGTACTTC. Translation gives CATSRRKGGYEQYF.

This chain joins TRBV5-4 and TRBJ1-2; no definite D call. From germline, CDR1 is SGHNT and CDR2 YYREEE (reference sequence). Trimming stripped 1 base from V and 5 bases from J, with 6 bases between. The CDR3 covers 12 residues. The CDR3 protein is CASSLLGYGYTF. The CDR3 DNA sequence: TGTGCCAGCAGCTTGTTGGGGTATGGCTACACCTTC. Full variable domain (rest looked up from reference TRBV5-4 and TRBJ1-2): ETGVTQSPTHLIKTRGQQVTLRCSSQSGHNTVSWYQQALGQGPQFIFQYYREEENGRGNFPPRFSGLQFPNYSSELNVNALELDDSALYLCASSLLGYGYTFGSGTRLTVV.

This sequence joins TRBV28 and TRBJ1-3; TRBD1 matches 7 bases. The CDR3 has 15 amino acids. From germline, CDR1 is MDHEN and CDR2 SYDVKM. V lost 8 bases to trimming and J lost 0 bases; unmatched junction nucleotides: 7. DNA of the CDR3: TGTGCCAGCGGCCAAGACAGGGCCTCTGGAAACACCATATATTTT. This gives the protein CASGQDRASGNTIYF. Full variable domain (remainder filled in from reference TRBV28 and TRBJ1-3): DVKVTQSSRYLVKRTGEKVFLECVQDMDHENMFWYRQDPGLGLRLIYFSYDVKMKEKGDIPEGYSVSREKKERFSLILESASTNQTSMYLCASGQDRASGNTIYFGEGSWLTVV.

J is TRBJ2-6 and V is TRBV5-8; D may be TRBD2 (5 bases). CDR1 and CDR2 from the germline V gene are SGHTS and YDEGEE. V was pared by 0 bases and J by 0 bases, with 16 bases between. This CDR3 contains 19 residues. The chain's CDR3 is CASSLVLGGASSGANVLTF. The CDR3 DNA sequence: TGTGCCAGCAGCTTGGTACTAGGCGGAGCCAGCTCTGGGGCCAACGTCCTGACTTTC.

The rearrangement links TRBV10-3 to TRBJ1-2, with 8 bases identical to TRBD1. CDR1 is ENHRY, CDR2 SYGVKD, per germline. The CDR3 contains 16 residues. J lost 0 bases, V lost 5 bases, and 8 bases had no gene match. CDR3 sequence (DNA): TGTGCCATCAGTTCGGGACAGGCTTCTGCTAACTATGGCTACACCTTC. Encoded protein: CAISSGQASANYGYTF.

The chain carries TRBV10-3 and TRBJ2-1; 7 bases fit TRBD1. V lost 5 bases to trimming and J lost 8 bases; unmatched junction nucleotides: 3. CDR1 ENHRY and CDR2 SYGVKD come from the germline V gene. The CDR3 consists of 12 residues. CDR3 in amino acids: CAISYRGDEQFF. CDR3 nucleotides: TGTGCCATCAGTTACAGGGGCGATGAGCAGTTCTTC.

The V gene is TRBV6-5, the J gene TRBJ1-5, with D possibly being TRBD1 (5 bases). This CDR3 spans 13 amino acids. Trimming took off 11 bases at V and 4 bases at J, with 15 bases between the two ends. Germline CDR1 is MNHEY and CDR2 is SVGAGI. The CDR3 nucleotides are TGTGCCGGGGCTCAGGGTCCTAATCAGCCCCAGCATTTT. It codes for CAGAQGPNQPQHF.

This chain joins TRBV12-5 and TRBJ2-5, with 9 bases aligning to TRBD1. Germline lookup yields CDR1 LGHNT and CDR2 FRNRAP. V lost 1 base and J lost 5; bases outside the gene matches: 14. This CDR3 has 18 residues. The CDR3 nucleotides are TGTGCTAGTGGTTTGGGAATGCTACAGGGGGCCCTTGGGGAGACCCAGTACTTC. Translated, it gives CASGLGMLQGALGETQYF. Drawing the rest from reference TRBV12-5 and TRBJ2-5, the complete variable domain is DARVTQTPRHKVTEMGQEVTMRCQPILGHNTVFWYRQTMMQGLELLAYFRNRAPLDDSGMPKDRFSAEMPDATLATLKIQPSEPRDSAVYFCASGLGMLQGALGETQYFGPGTRLLVL.

The genes are TRBV5-4 and TRBJ2-3; 7 nucleotides match TRBD1. Germline assignment: CDR1 SGHNT and CDR2 YYREEE (reference sequence). The CDR3 has 15 amino acids. V was clipped by 5 bases and J by 3 bases; unmatched bases: 9. The CDR3 region has the DNA TGTGCCAGCAGATCTCAAGCAGGGGGTACAGATACGCAGTATTTT. Residues: CASRSQAGGTDTQYF.

The chain recombines TRBV7-2 with TRBJ2-2; D gene ambiguous. CDR1 SGHTA and CDR2 FQGNSA come from the germline V gene. The V end was cut by 3 bases, the J end by 6 bases, with 11 bases between. This CDR3 contains 14 residues. The DNA for the CDR3 is TGTGCCAGCAGCTTCCTCATGACGGCCGGGGAGCTGTTTTTT. It specifies CASSFLMTAGELFF.

The chain has TRBV6-5 and TRBJ2-3; D possibly uses TRBD1 or TRBD2 (6 bases each). The germline V gene encodes CDR1 MNHEY and CDR2 SVGAGI. This CDR3 has 15 amino acids. V was shortened by 2 bases and J by 1 base, with 10 bases between the two germline ends. CDR3 in DNA: TGTGCCAGCAGTTACGAAAGGGGGGGCACAGATACGCAGTATTTT. It translates to CASSYERGGTDTQYF.

Of note for this clone: The junction and the germline gene differ at one end; a read error may be behind it. The chain has TRBV4-2 and TRBJ1-1, with D possibly TRBD1 on 5 matching bases. Looked up from germline, CDR1 is LGHNA and CDR2 is YNFKEQ. The CDR3 covers 14 residues. The CDR3 loop reads CASSQDVRGTVTEF. The CDR3 DNA reads as TGTGCCAGCAGCCAAGATGTTCGGGGCACAGTGACAGAGTTT.

The chain employs TRBV6-4 and TRBJ1-2; D call uncertain. The CDR3 is 17 amino acids. With 2 bases removed from V and 4 bases from J, the gap between germline ends came to 20 bases. Germline CDR1 is MRHNA and CDR2 is SNTAGT. The CDR3 DNA is TGTGCCAGCAGTGACGGAGGGAAAGGGAAGTTAACCTATGGCTACACCTTC. Protein: CASSDGGKGKLTYGYTF.

This clone was observed once. CDR3 sequence (DNA): TGTGCCAGTAGCGATTTGCGGGAGGGCTCGCGCTACAATGAGCAGTTCTTC. Translated, it gives CASSDLREGSRYNEQFF. The J gene is TRBJ2-1, the V gene TRBV19; TRBD2 matches at 9 bases. Trimming removed 6 bases from V and 3 bases from J; junction bases left unmatched: 12. There are 17 residues in the CDR3. Germline V CDR1 and CDR2: LNHDA, SQIVND (reference sequence).

The chain recombines TRBV15 with TRBJ1-5; no clear D gene. V lost 6 bases and J lost 2, with 11 bases in between. The CDR3 has 14 residues. Germline V gives CDR1 LNHNV, CDR2 YYDKDF (reference sequence). Written as DNA, the CDR3 is TGTGCCACCAGGGGTACTGCGGGCAATCAGCCCCAGCATTTT. Translating gives CATRGTAGNQPQHF.

This chain links TRBV30 with TRBJ1-6; tentatively, D is TRBD1 (6 bases). Per germline, CDR1 GTSNPN and CDR2 SVGIG (reference sequence). V was cut by 5 bases and J by 0 bases, with 8 bases left in between. The CDR3 has 14 residues. The CDR3 DNA follows: TGTGCCTGGCAGGGGAGCTCCTATAATTCACCCCTCCACTTT. It translates to CAWQGSSYNSPLHF.

The chain recombines TRBV20-1 with TRBJ2-7, with D possibly matching TRBD1 (6 bases). Germline V lookup: CDR1 DFQATT, CDR2 SNEGSKA (reference sequence). The V gene lost 6 bases and the J gene lost 7 bases, with 13 bases spanning the gap. CDR3 length equals 11 residues. The CDR3 DNA reads as TGCAGTGCCGGTTACAGGGAGGAGCAGTACTTC. It translates to CSAGYREEQYF.